The 7 T cell receptor beta chains below were found in one sample sequenced in a study of blood T cell repertoires in COVID-19. Method: immunoSEQ multiplex PCR; TCRdb's copy keeps in-frame clones and lacks some. The data show some 69,000 clones, more than 70% seen once. Sequenced: peripheral blood. The receptor source for this set is a human donor in a cohort sampled during active COVID-19.

This clone was found once. This chain connects TRBV18 to TRBJ1-1; a possible D gene is TRBD1 (5 bases). Germline-derived CDR1 and CDR2 are KGHSH and LQKENI. The CDR3 loop spans 14 amino acids. The V end lost 1 base, the J end lost 3 bases, and 9 bases lay between the germline ends. The CDR3 here is CASSPREGHTEAFF. The CDR3 coding sequence is TGTGCCAGCTCACCACGGGAGGGGCACACTGAAGCTTTCTTT.

V is TRBV6-2 or TRBV6-3 and J is TRBJ2-1, with a possible D match to TRBD1 (5 bases). This CDR3 has 14 amino acids. Trimming pared 2 bases from V and 3 bases from J, leaving 8 bases between. Looked up from germline, CDR1 is MNHEY and CDR2 is SVGEGT. CDR3: CASSYQGIYNEQFF. The CDR3 DNA is TGTGCCAGCAGTTACCAGGGAATCTACAATGAGCAGTTCTTC.

In this sample, this clone turned up a few times. The V gene is TRBV6-5, the J gene TRBJ2-6, with 7 bases fitting TRBD1. The CDR3 runs to 15 residues. J was trimmed by 5 bases and V by 5 bases; bases with no gene match: 6. Per germline, CDR1 MNHEY and CDR2 SVGAGI. The CDR3 region is CASSRGQSRANVLTF. The DNA of the CDR3 is TGTGCCAGCAGTAGGGGACAGTCCCGGGCCAACGTCCTGACTTTC.

The chain joins TRBV5-6 to TRBJ2-4; 9 nucleotides line up with TRBD2. The V gene end was trimmed by 4 bases and the J gene end by 13 bases; junction bases not matched to a gene: 9. The CDR3 spans 13 residues. The germline gives CDR1 SGHDT, CDR2 YYEEEE. The CDR3 DNA is TGTGCCAGCAGCACTCTGCGGGAGGGCCGCCAGTACTTC. It specifies CASSTLREGRQYF.

The chain joins TRBV6-4 to TRBJ2-3, with TRBD2 identical over 9 bases. The germline V gene has CDR1 MRHNA and CDR2 SNTAGT. The V gene end was trimmed by 6 bases and the J gene end by 1 base; junction bases not matched to a gene: 5. The CDR3 length is 15 residues. The CDR3 sequence: CASSPRTSGTDTQYF. The CDR3 DNA follows: TGTGCCAGCAGCCCACGGACTAGCGGCACAGATACGCAGTATTTT.

The CDR3, as DNA: TGTGCCAGCAGTGAGGGGGCGGCCCCCCAGAGGGAGTACTTC. It codes for CASSEGAAPQREYF. This chain uses TRBV2 with TRBJ2-4, with D possibly matching TRBD1 (6 bases). Germline loops: CDR1 SNHLY, CDR2 FYNNEI. This CDR3 is 14 amino acids long. V was trimmed by 3 bases and J by 14 bases, leaving 20 bases between them.

The J gene is TRBJ2-2, the V gene TRBV5-1, with D possibly matching TRBD2 (5 bases). CDR3 length equals 13 residues. The germline V gene has CDR1 SGHRS and CDR2 YFSETQ. V shed 2 bases and J shed 7 bases, with 9 bases lying between them. CDR3 protein: CASSFGNFGELFF. The CDR3 DNA reads as TGCGCCAGCAGCTTCGGGAATTTCGGGGAGCTGTTTTTT.